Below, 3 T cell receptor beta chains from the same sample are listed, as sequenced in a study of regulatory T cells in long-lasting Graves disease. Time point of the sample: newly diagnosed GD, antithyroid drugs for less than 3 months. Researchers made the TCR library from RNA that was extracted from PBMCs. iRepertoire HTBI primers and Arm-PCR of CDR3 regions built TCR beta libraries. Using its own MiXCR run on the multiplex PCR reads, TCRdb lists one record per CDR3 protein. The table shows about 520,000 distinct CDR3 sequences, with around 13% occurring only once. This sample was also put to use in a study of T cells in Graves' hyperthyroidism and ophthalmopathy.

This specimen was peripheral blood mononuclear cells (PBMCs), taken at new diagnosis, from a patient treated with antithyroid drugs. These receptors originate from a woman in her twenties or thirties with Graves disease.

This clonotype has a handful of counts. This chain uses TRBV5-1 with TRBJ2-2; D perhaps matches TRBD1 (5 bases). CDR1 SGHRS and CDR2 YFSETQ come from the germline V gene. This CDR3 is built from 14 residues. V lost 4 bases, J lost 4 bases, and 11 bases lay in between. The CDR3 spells CASSRWQGTGELFF. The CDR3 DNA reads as TGCGCCAGCAGCCGATGGCAGGGCACCGGGGAGCTGTTTTTT.

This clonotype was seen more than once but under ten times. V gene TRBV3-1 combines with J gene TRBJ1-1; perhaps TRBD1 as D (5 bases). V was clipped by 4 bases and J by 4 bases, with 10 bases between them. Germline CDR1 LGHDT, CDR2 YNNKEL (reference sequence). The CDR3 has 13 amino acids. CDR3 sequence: CASSRNGATEAFF. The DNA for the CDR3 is TGTGCCAGCAGCCGTAACGGGGCCACTGAAGCTTTCTTT.

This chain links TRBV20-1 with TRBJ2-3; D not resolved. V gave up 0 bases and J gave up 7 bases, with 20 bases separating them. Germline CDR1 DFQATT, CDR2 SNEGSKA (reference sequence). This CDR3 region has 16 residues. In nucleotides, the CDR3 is TGCAGTGCTAGAGATCTTCGCGAGGTTACCCCTTATACGCAGTATTTT. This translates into CSARDLREVTPYTQYF.